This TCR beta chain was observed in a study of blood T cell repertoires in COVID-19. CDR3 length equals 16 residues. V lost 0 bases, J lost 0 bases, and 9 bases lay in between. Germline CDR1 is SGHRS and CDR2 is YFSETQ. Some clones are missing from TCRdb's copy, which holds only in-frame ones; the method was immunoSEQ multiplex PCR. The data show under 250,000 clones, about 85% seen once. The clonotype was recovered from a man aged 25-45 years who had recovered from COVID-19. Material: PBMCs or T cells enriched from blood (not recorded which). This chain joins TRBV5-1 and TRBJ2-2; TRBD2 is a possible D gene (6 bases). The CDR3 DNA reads TGCGCCAGCAGCTTGGTTGCGGGGCCGAACACCGGGGAGCTGTTTTTT. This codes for CASSLVAGPNTGELFF.